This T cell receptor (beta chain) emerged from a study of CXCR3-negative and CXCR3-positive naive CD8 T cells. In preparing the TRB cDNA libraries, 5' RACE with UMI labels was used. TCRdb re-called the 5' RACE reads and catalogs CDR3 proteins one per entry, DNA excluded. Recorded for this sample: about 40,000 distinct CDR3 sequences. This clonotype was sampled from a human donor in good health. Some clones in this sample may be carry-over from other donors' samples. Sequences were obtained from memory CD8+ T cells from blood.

The CDR3 sequence: CSVERKDRGFEQYF. This chain uses TRBV29-1 with TRBJ2-7; TCRdb names TRBD1, which stays unverified in the absence of DNA. From germline, CDR1 is SQVTM and CDR2 ANQGSEA. CDR3 length: 14 amino acids.